This is a list of T cell receptor beta chains from one sample in a study of cytomegalovirus exposure and HLA in healthy donors. This table comes from immunoSEQ multiplex PCR, and its TCRdb copy is limited to in-frame clones, with some not included. The table records about 200,000 clones, more than 75% of them present only once. Specimen: PBMCs. These receptors were obtained from a woman under 30 in good health and CMV-seropositive. The conserved cysteine and the conserved F or W are not part of the CDR3 here. Some rows have no size entry. The others give once, few or many, or a class for an expanded clone.

J: TRBJ2-1; V: TRBV29-1; size: .; CDR3: SVTSRGDTSSYNEQF
J: TRBJ1-5; V: TRBV11-1; size: .; CDR3: ASSHGQGNQPQH
J: TRBJ1-3; V: TRBV30; size: once; CDR3: AWSSYTFSGNTIY
J: TRBJ2-6; V: TRBV2; size: .; CDR3: ASAGGSGANVLT
J: TRBJ1-2; V: TRBV2; size: few; CDR3: ASRGGTVYGYT
J: TRBJ1-5; V: TRBV4-1; size: .; CDR3: ASSQPHGQERDQPQH
J: TRBJ2-1; V: TRBV7-3; size: .; CDR3: ASSYGQGNNEQF
J: TRBJ1-5; V: TRBV11-2; size: .; CDR3: ASSREGGGEPQH
J: TRBJ2-7; V: TRBV5-1; size: .; CDR3: ASSLLGAHEQY
J: TRBJ2-7; V: TRBV5-1; size: .; CDR3: ASSDTTGYEQY
J: TRBJ2-4; V: TRBV28; size: .; CDR3: ASSFYRTSSNIQY
J: TRBJ2-5; V: TRBV29-1; size: .; CDR3: SVQGTSGRRQETQY
J: TRBJ2-7; V: TRBV14; size: .; CDR3: ASSQEGGDEQY
J: TRBJ2-2; V: TRBV5-1; size: once; CDR3: ASSPGTGRYAGELF
J: TRBJ1-5; V: TRBV7-2; size: .; CDR3: ASSLDRPPQPQH
J: TRBJ2-2; V: TRBV15; size: .; CDR3: ATSRDRGLTGELF
J: TRBJ2-1; V: TRBV2; size: .; CDR3: ASSGQRDRVNEQF
J: TRBJ1-1; V: TRBV10-3; size: .; CDR3: AIRGRDTEAF
J: TRBJ1-1; V: TRBV27; size: .; CDR3: ASSPTGGASTEAF
J: TRBJ1-1; V: TRBV27; size: once; CDR3: ASNLLDRANTEAF
J: TRBJ2-5; V: TRBV7-9; size: .; CDR3: ASTEAGIGETQY
J: TRBJ2-7; V: TRBV4-1; size: .; CDR3: ASSQGLGGYEQY
J: TRBJ1-2; V: TRBV20-1; size: once; CDR3: SAGLGGGYT
J: TRBJ1-2; V: TRBV4-1; size: .; CDR3: ASSQASTGAGGYT
J: TRBJ2-7; V: TRBV7-3; size: .; CDR3: ASSLSGGTETYEQY
J: TRBJ2-3; V: TRBV6-4; size: .; CDR3: ASSLGQGTDTQY
J: TRBJ1-4; V: TRBV5-6; size: .; CDR3: ASSLSVDEKLF
J: TRBJ2-3; V: TRBV2; size: .; CDR3: ASKRGTSTDTQY
J: TRBJ1-3; V: TRBV5-1; size: .; CDR3: ASSIGQGGGTAGNTIY
J: TRBJ1-2; V: TRBV19; size: .; CDR3: ASSMAQGAYGYT
J: TRBJ1-1; V: TRBV30; size: .; CDR3: AEQGKYFGTEAF